This T cell receptor (beta chain) was sequenced during a study of T cells in Graves' hyperthyroidism and ophthalmopathy. Researchers took RNA transcripts and amplified the TCR beta CDR3 regions from them. The HTBI primer set drove a first-round RT-PCR of the TCR CDR3. Via MiXCR, TCRdb re-called the multiplex PCR reads, giving one row per CDR3 protein. In the table there are under 400,000 distinct CDR3 sequences, 14% of which are singletons. The CDR3 consists of 13 residues. Trimming removed 3 bases at V and 7 bases at J, with 12 bases between. The receptor's source is a woman in her sixties with Graves' hyperthyroidism. The chain recombines TRBV12-3 or TRBV12-4 with TRBJ1-1, with D possibly being TRBD1 (5 bases). The sequenced sample was blood. CDR3 DNA: TGTGCCAGCAGTTTTTCAGGGTCGGGTGAAGCTTTCTTT. Translated, it gives CASSFSGSGEAFF.